Below, 23 T cell receptor beta chains from the same sample are listed, as sequenced in a study of technical replicates of blood from a handful of donors. Profiled with immunoSEQ multiplex PCR; TCRdb holds only in-frame clones, not every one. Seen here are over 50,000 clones, 94% observed once, and the top ten hold 0.2% to 0.25%. The sequenced sample was T cells isolated from PBMCs. These receptors were collected from a human donor in good health.

The table lists this clone with a count of one. The chain joins TRBV14 to TRBJ1-4; the match to TRBD1 covers 8 bases. Germline V gene sequence: CDR1 SGHDN, CDR2 FVKESK. CDR3 length equals 16 residues. J was trimmed by 6 bases and V by 1 base; bases with no gene match: 7. The CDR3 sequence: CASSQVGQGAYEKLFF. DNA of the CDR3: TGTGCCAGCAGCCAAGTTGGACAGGGCGCATATGAAAAACTGTTTTTT.

The chain has TRBV5-1 and TRBJ2-7; 9 positions match TRBD1. The CDR3 length is 16 residues. The trim removed 3 bases at V and 2 bases at J, leaving 9 bases unmatched. CDR1 is SGHRS, CDR2 YFSETQ, per germline. CDR3: CASSYGGRTGAYEQYF. The CDR3 region has the DNA TGCGCCAGCAGCTACGGGGGAAGGACAGGGGCCTACGAGCAGTACTTC. The whole variable domain, filled in from reference TRBV5-1 and TRBJ2-7, reads KAGVTQTPRYLIKTRGQQVTLSCSPISGHRSVSWYQQTPGQGLQFLFEYFSETQRNKGNFPGRFSGRQFSNSRSEMNVSTLELGDSALYLCASSYGGRTGAYEQYFGPGTRLTVT.

This chain links TRBV6-5 with TRBJ2-4; D is possibly TRBD2 (5 bases). The CDR3 contains 16 residues. The V end was cut by 2 bases, the J end by 1 base, with 12 bases between. From germline, CDR1 is MNHEY and CDR2 SVGAGI. CDR3 nucleotides: TGTGCCAGCAGTTACGACCTAACGGGGGCCAAAAACATTCAGTACTTC. Amino acid sequence: CASSYDLTGAKNIQYF.

The CDR3 DNA sequence: TGTGCCAGCAGCTCCTTCCCACAGGGCTATTCACCCCTCCACTTT. Translating gives CASSSFPQGYSPLHF. This chain links TRBV7-9 with TRBJ1-6, with TRBD1 as a possible D gene (6 bases). Between the trimmed V and J ends, which lost 4 bases and 8 bases, there was a span of 15 bases. The V gene's germline CDR1 is SEHNR and CDR2 FQNEAQ (reference sequence). This CDR3 spans 15 amino acids. The variable domain in full, with the rest retrieved from reference TRBV7-9 and TRBJ1-6, is DTGVSQNPRHKITKRGQNVTFRCDPISEHNRLYWYRQTLGQGPEFLTYFQNEAQLEKSRLLSDRFSAERPKGSFSTLEIQRTEQGDSAMYLCASSSFPQGYSPLHFGNGTRLTVT.

The sample holds one count of this clone. The chain is built from TRBV7-9 and TRBJ2-7; the D is unclear. The CDR3 is 12 amino acids. V lost 4 bases, J lost 2 bases, and 6 bases lay in between. Germline CDR1 reads SEHNR; CDR2 reads FQNEAQ (reference sequence). CDR3 in amino acids: CASSSTPYEQYF. CDR3 sequence (DNA): TGTGCCAGCAGCTCTACTCCCTACGAGCAGTACTTC.

This chain uses TRBV6-5 with TRBJ2-1; D unclear. Trimming cost V 5 bases and J 0 bases, with 11 bases left between them. Germline V gene sequence: CDR1 MNHEY, CDR2 SVGAGI. The CDR3 spans 15 residues. For the CDR3, the DNA is TGTGCCAGCAGTCGGTCCGGGTACTCCTACAATGAGCAGTTCTTC. It specifies CASSRSGYSYNEQFF.

The chain carries TRBV29-1 and TRBJ2-5; maybe TRBD1 (6 bases). Looked up from germline, CDR1 is SQVTM and CDR2 is ANQGSEA. The CDR3 length is 13 residues. Trimming removed 2 bases at V and 4 bases at J, with 11 bases between. This CDR3 reads CSVERSDRETQYF. Written as DNA, the CDR3 is TGCAGCGTTGAACGTTCGGACAGAGAGACCCAGTACTTC. Filled out from reference TRBV29-1 and TRBJ2-5, the complete variable domain reads SAVISQKPSRDICQRGTSLTIQCQVDSQVTMMFWYRQQPGQSLTLIATANQGSEATYESGFVIDKFPISRPNLTFSTLTVSNMSPEDSSIYLCSVERSDRETQYFGPGTRLLVL.

This chain joins TRBV14 and TRBJ2-5; maybe TRBD2 (7 bases). This CDR3 contains 15 residues. CDR1 is SGHDN and CDR2 is FVKESK in the germline V gene. V was clipped by 1 base and J by 5 bases, with 14 bases between them. As DNA, the CDR3 is TGTGCCAGCAGCCAAGCCGGGGGGCGACGGGAGACCCAGTACTTC. Translated: CASSQAGGRRETQYF.

The chain couples TRBV9 to TRBJ2-2; TRBD2 agrees at 11 bases. V was pared by 0 bases and J by 6 bases, with 1 base of the junction left unmatched. Germline values: CDR1 SGDLS, CDR2 YYNGEE. The CDR3 length is 15 residues. CDR3: CASSVVAGGPGELFF. The CDR3 DNA reads as TGTGCCAGCAGCGTAGTAGCGGGAGGGCCCGGGGAGCTGTTTTTT.

The CDR3 coding sequence is TGTGCCAGCAGCCGACAGGGGGCAGGAGAGACCCAGTACTTC. Encoded protein: CASSRQGAGETQYF. The chain links TRBV9 to TRBJ2-5, with 10 bases aligning to TRBD1. With 4 bases clipped from V and 4 bases from J, the junction kept 4 bases outside the gene matches. This CDR3 region has 14 residues. Germline loops: CDR1 SGDLS, CDR2 YYNGEE.

This clone was seen only once. This rearrangement joins TRBV28 to TRBJ2-6; tentatively, D is TRBD1 (6 bases). V was pared by 5 bases and J by 0 bases, with 20 bases between. Germline CDR1 reads MDHEN; CDR2 reads SYDVKM. The length of the CDR3 is 19 residues. This chain's CDR3 is CASSATGAWGLSGANVLTF. The CDR3 DNA is TGTGCCAGCAGTGCTACCGGGGCCTGGGGGCTCTCTGGGGCCAACGTCCTGACTTTC.

The chain is built from TRBV28 and TRBJ2-5; 9 bases match TRBD2. CDR1 is MDHEN, CDR2 SYDVKM, per germline. The CDR3 length is 15 residues. With 6 bases clipped from V and 2 bases from J, the junction kept 7 bases outside the gene matches. The CDR3 bases are TGTGCCAGCAGGTCTGGGCGGGAGGGGCAAGAGACCCAGTACTTC. Translated: CASRSGREGQETQYF.

This chain links TRBV7-2 with TRBJ1-6; 9 nucleotides line up with TRBD1. The V gene's germline CDR1 is SGHTA and CDR2 FQGNSA. This CDR3 has 15 amino acids. V shed 5 bases, J shed 8 bases, and the junction held 7 bases outside the gene matches. CDR3 in amino acids: CASSPPTGGYSPLHF. CDR3 DNA sequence: TGTGCCAGCAGCCCACCGACAGGGGGATATTCACCCCTCCACTTT.

The V and J genes are TRBV28 and TRBJ1-1; 8 bases are a match to TRBD1. From germline, CDR1 is MDHEN and CDR2 SYDVKM. The CDR3 has 14 amino acids. Trimming took 5 bases from V and 5 from J; bases not matched to a gene: 7. DNA of the CDR3: TGTGCCAGCAGTCAGGGGGCGCGGAGGACTGAAGCTTTCTTT. This codes for CASSQGARRTEAFF.

The genes are TRBV6-5 and TRBJ1-4; 9 bases agree with TRBD1. Trimming at V came to 6 bases and at J to 7 bases, leaving 9 bases not matched to a gene. CDR1 MNHEY and CDR2 SVGAGI come from the germline V gene. The CDR3 is 15 amino acids. This CDR3 reads CASRRLQGAGEKLFF. In DNA form, the CDR3 reads TGTGCCAGCAGGCGGCTACAGGGGGCGGGTGAAAAACTGTTTTTT.

The gene calls are TRBV5-6 and TRBJ1-2, with TRBD1 identical over 7 bases. The junction had 8 bases not matched to a gene; V was cut back by 3 bases and J by 0 bases. The germline V gene encodes CDR1 SGHDT and CDR2 YYEEEE. The CDR3 runs to 16 residues. The CDR3 nucleotides read TGTGCCAGCAGCTCCCGGGCAGGGGGAGCTAACTATGGCTACACCTTC. Its translation is CASSSRAGGANYGYTF.

V usage is TRBV14 and J usage is TRBJ2-7; 8 bases line up with TRBD2. V was pared by 6 bases and J by 4 bases, with 8 bases of the junction left unmatched. This CDR3 is built from 14 residues. Germline loops: CDR1 SGHDN, CDR2 FVKESK. CDR3 in DNA: TGTGCCAGCAGACTCAGCGGGGGCTCTTACGAGCAGTACTTC. Its protein is CASRLSGGSYEQYF.

The gene calls are TRBV5-1 and TRBJ2-1; 11 nucleotides align to TRBD2. The CDR3 covers 16 residues. Germline CDR1 is SGHRS and CDR2 is YFSETQ. V shed 0 bases and J 8 bases; nucleotides not matched to a gene: 7. This CDR3 is CASSLAKLAGVHEQFF. CDR3 in DNA: TGCGCCAGCAGCTTGGCCAAACTAGCGGGAGTCCATGAGCAGTTCTTC.

This sequence joins TRBV5-4 and TRBJ1-4; possibly TRBD1 for D (6 bases). The CDR3 covers 15 residues. Per germline, CDR1 SGHNT and CDR2 YYREEE (reference sequence). Between the trimmed V and J ends, which lost 4 bases and 7 bases, there was a span of 17 bases. CDR3: CASSHLDSVGEKLFF. CDR3 nucleotides: TGTGCCAGCAGCCATCTGGACAGTGTAGGTGAAAAACTGTTTTTT.

The chain has TRBV29-1 and TRBJ2-1; TRBD1 might be the D (6 bases). The CDR3 is 15 residues long. V lost 4 bases, J lost 0 bases, and 13 bases lay in between. Germline V gives CDR1 SQVTM, CDR2 ANQGSEA. This CDR3 reads CSVAQGISSYNEQFF. In nucleotides, the CDR3 is TGCAGCGTTGCACAGGGCATAAGCTCCTACAATGAGCAGTTCTTC.

This chain connects TRBV10-2 to TRBJ2-7, with D possibly TRBD1 on 5 matching bases. Germline V lookup: CDR1 WSHSY, CDR2 SAAADI. V shed 6 bases and J shed 6 bases, with 18 bases lying between them. The CDR3 spans 14 residues. The CDR3 sequence: CASRITGYPLEQYF. The DNA for the CDR3 is TGCGCCAGCAGAATCACAGGATATCCCCTCGAGCAGTACTTC.

This clone was seen only once. This sequence joins TRBV7-6 and TRBJ2-7; the D gene is possibly TRBD2 (5 bases). The V gene lost 5 bases and the J gene lost 1 base, with 15 bases spanning the gap. The germline CDR1 and CDR2 sequences are SGHVS and FNYEAQ. This CDR3 contains 15 residues. CDR3 protein: CASSPDDGGSYEQYF. The CDR3 coding sequence is TGTGCCAGCAGCCCGGACGACGGAGGTTCCTACGAGCAGTACTTC.

The chain employs TRBV6-5 and TRBJ1-1; perhaps TRBD1 as D (6 bases). CDR3 length: 14 amino acids. Germline V gives CDR1 MNHEY, CDR2 SVGAGI. Trimming pared 0 bases from V and 4 bases from J, leaving 9 bases between. The CDR3 nucleotides read TGTGCCAGCAGTTACTCACGGGGGGCCACTGAAGCTTTCTTT. As protein: CASSYSRGATEAFF.